This T cell receptor (beta chain) was sequenced during a study of T cell repertoires in breast cancer. Blocking oligonucleotides added to a second nested PCR suppressed unpaired genes. Using its own MiXCR run on the emulsion pairing reads, TCRdb lists one record per CDR3 protein. The table records roughly 40,000 distinct CDR3 sequences, 45% to 55% of them present only once. Study-level results: Genuine antitumor clones may have been lost with singletons or partial tumor sampling.

The expanded emulsion RT-PCR method captured paired alpha and beta chains from CD8+ T cells. The sample holds a few counts of this clonotype. Its antigen remains unknown. Compared with germline, one end of the junction differs, possibly owing to a read error. CDR1 is DFQATT, CDR2 SNEGSKA, per germline (reference sequence). The CDR3 runs 12 residues. This TCR came from a pool of human donors with breast cancer or a healthy control (not recorded which). This rearrangement joins TRBV20-1 to TRBJ1-1, with D possibly matching TRBD1 (5 bases). The sample was CD8+ T cells. CDR3 in amino acids: CSPRWGDTEAFF. CDR3 nucleotides: TGCAGTCCTAGGTGGGGGGACACTGAAGCTTTCTTT.